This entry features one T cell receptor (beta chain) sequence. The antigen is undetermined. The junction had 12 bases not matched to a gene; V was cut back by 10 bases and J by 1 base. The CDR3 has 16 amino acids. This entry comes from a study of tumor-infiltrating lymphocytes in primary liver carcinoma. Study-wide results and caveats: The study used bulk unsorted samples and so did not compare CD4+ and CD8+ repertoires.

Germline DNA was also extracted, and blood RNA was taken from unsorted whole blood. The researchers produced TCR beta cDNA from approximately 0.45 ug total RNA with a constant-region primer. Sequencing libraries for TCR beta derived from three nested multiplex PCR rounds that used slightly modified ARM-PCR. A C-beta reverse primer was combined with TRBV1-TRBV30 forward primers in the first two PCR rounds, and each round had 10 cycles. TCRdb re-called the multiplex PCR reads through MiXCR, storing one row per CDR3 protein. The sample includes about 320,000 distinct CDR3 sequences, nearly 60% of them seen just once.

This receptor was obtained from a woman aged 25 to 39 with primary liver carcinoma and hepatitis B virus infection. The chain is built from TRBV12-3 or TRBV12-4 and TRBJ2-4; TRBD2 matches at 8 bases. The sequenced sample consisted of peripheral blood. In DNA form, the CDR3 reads TGTGCCACCACCCAGGCGGGAGGAAAGGCCAAAAACATTCAGTACTTC. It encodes CATTQAGGKAKNIQYF.